The entry below describes one T cell receptor beta chain. The antigen remains unidentified. The sample comes from a study of T cell responses to AZD1222 COVID-19 vaccine. CDR1 and CDR2 (germline): LGHNA, YNFKEQ. V shed 2 bases and J 5 bases; nucleotides not matched to a gene: 13. The CDR3 runs 17 residues. The data were produced by immunoSEQ multiplex PCR, yet TCRdb's version contains in-frame clones alone and is incomplete. The sample carries some 97,000 clones, around 90% recorded once. Points from the study as a whole: Reports say nearly half of spike-specific TCRs go after unmutated variant regions. Most donors were white British, females outnumbered males, and clonal diversity was possibly underestimated. Following two doses of AZD1222, Spike-specific TCR breadth and depth rose.

V gene TRBV4-2 combines with J gene TRBJ2-5, with 8 nucleotides matching TRBD2. Sequencing used peripheral blood, obtained on day 0 of AZD1222 vaccination. The TCR sequence derives from an adult in good health. CDR3 sequence: CASSQPSAGGGKETQYF. As DNA, the CDR3 is TGTGCCAGCAGCCAACCGAGTGCGGGAGGAGGCAAGGAGACCCAGTACTTC.